What follows are 18 T cell receptor beta chains derived from one specimen sequenced in a study of OX40 agonist ivuxolimab in advanced cancers. Measured with immunoSEQ multiplex PCR; TCRdb has only the in-frame clones, and not every one. This table holds around 60,000 clones, roughly nine tenths found once. The sample here was CD4+ or CD8+ T cells sorted from blood, taken in a trial of the OX40 agonist ivuxolimab. The source of these receptors is an adult with an advanced solid tumor such as melanoma, head and neck, liver or kidney cancer.

The chain is built from TRBV2 and TRBJ2-1; 14 bases align to TRBD2. The CDR3 has 14 amino acids. Germline-derived CDR1 and CDR2 are SNHLY and FYNNEI. After removal of 6 bases from V and 8 bases from J, the junction contained 3 bases not matched to a gene. The CDR3: CASRGTSGSDEQFF. CDR3 nucleotides: TGTGCCAGCAGGGGGACTAGCGGGAGTGATGAGCAGTTCTTC.

A few counts support this clone. J is TRBJ2-3 and V is TRBV28, with 15 bases that match TRBD2. The V gene's germline CDR1 is MDHEN and CDR2 SYDVKM. This CDR3 spans 18 amino acids. J was trimmed by 5 bases and V by 4 bases; bases with no gene match: 10. CDR3 region: CASSSEGGLAGGKDTQYF. CDR3 sequence (DNA): TGTGCCAGCAGTTCCGAGGGCGGACTAGCGGGAGGGAAAGATACGCAGTATTTT.

This clone was counted once. Other DNA sequences within the sample encode an identical CDR3. V is TRBV6-5 and J is TRBJ1-4; no clear D gene. With 2 bases removed from V and 4 bases from J, the gap between germline ends came to 5 bases. The CDR3 contains 13 residues. Per germline, CDR1 MNHEY and CDR2 SVGAGI. The CDR3 DNA is TGTGCCAGCAGTTACCGCAGTAATGAAAAACTGTTTTTT. Translating gives CASSYRSNEKLFF.

This clone was observed a handful of times. This chain connects TRBV18 to TRBJ1-6; D is possibly TRBD1 (5 bases). Germline loops: CDR1 KGHSH, CDR2 LQKENI. Trimming shortened V by 6 bases and J by 10 bases, and 25 bases separated the two germline ends. There are 17 residues in the CDR3. In nucleotides, the CDR3 is TGTGCCAGCTCGCTGCTCCCTTCGCGGGATCAGGGATCACCCCTCCACTTT. Protein product: CASSLLPSRDQGSPLHF.

The chain has TRBV29-1 and TRBJ2-7; D gene ambiguous. This CDR3 comprises 14 residues. Germline CDR1 reads SQVTM; CDR2 reads ANQGSEA. Trimming took off 4 bases at V and 3 bases at J, with 16 bases between the two ends. Here the CDR3 reads CSVAPRSYHYEQYF. The CDR3 DNA sequence: TGCAGCGTTGCCCCCAGGTCGTATCACTACGAGCAGTACTTC.

The V gene is TRBV28, the J gene TRBJ1-6; the match to TRBD1 covers 8 bases. CDR3 length: 20 residues. Germline V lookup: CDR1 MDHEN, CDR2 SYDVKM. The trim removed 7 bases at V and 5 bases at J, leaving 22 bases unmatched. Written as DNA, the CDR3 is TGTGCCAGCACCCCTAGGACAGGGCCATTCGGTGTGGTCCATAATTCACCCCTCCACTTT. Residues: CASTPRTGPFGVVHNSPLHF.

V gene TRBV18 combines with J gene TRBJ1-4, with D possibly TRBD1 on 5 matching bases. V was trimmed by 3 bases and J by 8 bases, leaving 10 bases between them. The germline V gene encodes CDR1 KGHSH and CDR2 LQKENI. The CDR3 runs to 13 residues. CDR3 in amino acids: CASSPRVEEKLFF. CDR3 DNA sequence: TGTGCCAGCTCACCCAGGGTAGAGGAAAAACTGTTTTTT. Variable domain in full (rest from reference TRBV18 and TRBJ1-4): NAGVMQNPRHLVRRRGQEARLRCSPMKGHSHVYWYRQLPEEGLKFMVYLQKENIIDESGMPKERFSAEFPKEGPSILRIQQVVRGDSAAYFCASSPRVEEKLFFGSGTQLSVL.

This chain joins TRBV6-6 and TRBJ2-4; TRBD1 aligns across 7 bases. Trimming took 4 bases from V and 0 from J; bases not matched to a gene: 6. The CDR3 covers 16 residues. The germline V gene encodes CDR1 MNHNY and CDR2 SVGAGI (reference sequence). The CDR3 loop is CASSFTGAVAKNIQYF. In nucleotides, the CDR3 is TGTGCCAGCAGTTTCACAGGGGCCGTAGCCAAAAACATTCAGTACTTC.

This clone was seen more than once but under ten times. CDR3 residues: CAWSSGNEQYF. Here the CDR3 DNA reads TGTGCCTGGTCCTCGGGTAACGAGCAGTACTTC. The gene calls are TRBV30 and TRBJ2-7; D gene ambiguous. From germline, CDR1 is GTSNPN and CDR2 SVGIG (reference sequence). V was shortened by 5 bases and J by 5 bases, with 10 bases between the two germline ends. The CDR3 loop spans 11 amino acids. Filled out from reference TRBV30 and TRBJ2-7, the complete variable domain reads SQTIHQWPATLVQPVGSPLSLECTVEGTSNPNLYWYRQAAGRGLQLLFYSVGIGQISSEVPQNLSASRPQDRQFILSSKKLLLSDSGFYLCAWSSGNEQYFGPGTRLTVT.

The rearrangement uses TRBV7-3 and TRBJ2-2, with a possible D match to TRBD2 (7 bases). Trimming took 5 bases from V and 7 from J, leaving 23 bases between them. The germline V gene encodes CDR1 SGHTA and CDR2 FQGTGA. This CDR3 is built from 17 residues. The chain's CDR3 is CASSPKGGSSLRGELFF. The DNA for the CDR3 is TGTGCCAGCAGCCCAAAGGGGGGGAGTAGCTTACGCGGGGAGCTGTTTTTT.

The rearrangement links TRBV28 to TRBJ1-1; possibly TRBD1 for D (5 bases). The CDR3 is 13 residues long. V was trimmed by 6 bases and J by 3 bases, leaving 11 bases between them. CDR1 and CDR2 (germline): MDHEN, SYDVKM. The CDR3: CASSPDSHTEAFF. The CDR3 bases are TGTGCCAGCAGCCCTGACAGCCACACTGAAGCTTTCTTT.

The J gene is TRBJ2-7, the V gene TRBV7-2; possibly TRBD1 or TRBD2 for D (6 bases each). Germline V gene data show CDR1 as SGHTA and CDR2 as FQGNSA. The CDR3 is 14 residues long. V gave up 5 bases and J gave up 0 bases, with 11 bases separating them. The CDR3 spells CASSRGGSSYEQYF. CDR3 coding DNA: TGTGCCAGCAGCCGAGGGGGGAGCTCCTACGAGCAGTACTTC.

The J gene is TRBJ1-4, the V gene TRBV19; D is ambiguous. Trimming left V 5 bases short and J 0 bases short, with 16 bases between. This CDR3 has 17 residues. The germline gives CDR1 LNHDA, CDR2 SQIVND (reference sequence). The CDR3: CASSLHLQEATNEKLFF. As DNA, the CDR3 is TGTGCCAGTAGTCTACACTTACAAGAAGCAACTAATGAAAAACTGTTTTTT.

The chain combines TRBV27 with TRBJ2-1; D gene unclear. The CDR3 covers 15 residues. CDR1 is MNHEY, CDR2 SMNVEV, per germline (reference sequence). Trimming left V 9 bases short and J 8 bases short, with 23 bases between. CDR3 DNA: TGTGCCAGTAGGCCCCGGGCGGCGAATTGGGATGAGCAGTTCTTC. Amino acid sequence: CASRPRAANWDEQFF.

The rearrangement joins TRBV18 to TRBJ2-1, with 10 bases lining up with TRBD1. The junction had 5 bases not matched to a gene; V was cut back by 2 bases and J by 4 bases. The germline CDR1 and CDR2 sequences are KGHSH and LQKENI. The CDR3 extends over 16 amino acids. CDR3 sequence: CASSPGDRGVYNEQFF. The CDR3 nucleotides are TGTGCCAGCTCACCAGGGGACAGGGGAGTTTACAATGAGCAGTTCTTC.

Turning to this clone: The junction shows a germline mismatch at one end, possibly a read error. The rearrangement links TRBV30 to TRBJ2-3; perhaps TRBD1 as D (5 bases). The germline V gene has CDR1 GTSNPN and CDR2 SVGIG (reference sequence). This CDR3 has 12 amino acids. CDR3 DNA: TGTGCCTGGAGTGTAAATACAGGTACGCAGTATTTT. Translating it yields CAWSVNTGTQYF.

The chain has TRBV28 and TRBJ2-6; D is perhaps TRBD2 (5 bases). The germline CDR1 and CDR2 sequences are MDHEN and SYDVKM. Trimming removed 4 bases at V and 3 bases at J, with 10 bases between. This CDR3 is 15 amino acids long. CDR3 sequence (DNA): TGTGCCAGCAGTTGGCGGGCTAGTGGGGCCAACGTCCTGACTTTC. This codes for CASSWRASGANVLTF.

The J gene is TRBJ2-1, the V gene TRBV28, with TRBD1 matching 8 bases. Germline V gene data show CDR1 as MDHEN and CDR2 as SYDVKM. J lost 0 bases, V lost 7 bases, and 5 bases had no gene match. The CDR3 contains 15 residues. The CDR3 region has the DNA TGTGCCAGCACCCGGACAGGGAGCTCCTACAATGAGCAGTTCTTC. Encoded protein: CASTRTGSSYNEQFF. Based on the CDR3 plus reference TRBV28 and TRBJ2-1, the full variable domain is DVKVTQSSRYLVKRTGEKVFLECVQDMDHENMFWYRQDPGLGLRLIYFSYDVKMKEKGDIPEGYSVSREKKERFSLILESASTNQTSMYLCASTRTGSSYNEQFFGPGTRLTVL.